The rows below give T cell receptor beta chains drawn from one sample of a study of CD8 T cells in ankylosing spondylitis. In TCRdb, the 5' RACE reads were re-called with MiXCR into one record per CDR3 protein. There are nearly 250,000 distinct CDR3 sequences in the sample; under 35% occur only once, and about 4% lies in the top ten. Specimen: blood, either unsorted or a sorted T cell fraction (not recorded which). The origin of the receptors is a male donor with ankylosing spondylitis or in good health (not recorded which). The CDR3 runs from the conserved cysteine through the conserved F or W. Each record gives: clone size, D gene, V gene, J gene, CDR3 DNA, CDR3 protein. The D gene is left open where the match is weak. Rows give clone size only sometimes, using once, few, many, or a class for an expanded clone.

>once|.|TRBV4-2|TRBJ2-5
TGTGCCAGCAGCCAAGGGCCGATTCAAGAGACCCAGTACTTC
CASSQGPIQETQYF
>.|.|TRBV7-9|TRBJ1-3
TGTGCCAGCAGCTTTTTCGGCCCGGACTTGCTTGGAAACACCATATATTTT
CASSFFGPDLLGNTIYF
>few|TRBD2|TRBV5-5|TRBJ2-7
TGTGCCAGCAGCTTGAGACTAGCGACCTACGAGCAGTACTTC
CASSLRLATYEQYF
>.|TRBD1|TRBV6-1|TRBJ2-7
TGTGCCAGCAGTGAGCCAGGGGGAACCTACGAGCAGTACTTC
CASSEPGGTYEQYF
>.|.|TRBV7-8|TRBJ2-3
TGTGCCAGCAGTCAACAGGGAGTCAGCACAGATACGCAGTATTTT
CASSQQGVSTDTQYF
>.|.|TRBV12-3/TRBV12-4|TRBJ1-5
TGTGCCAGCAGTTTTTCCCGGGGGCCCCAGCATTTT
CASSFSRGPQHF
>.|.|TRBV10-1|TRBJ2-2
TGCGCCACCTCGCTGGGATCTCGGACCGGGGAGCTGTTTTTT
CATSLGSRTGELFF
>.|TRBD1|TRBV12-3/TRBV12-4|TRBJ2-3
TGTGCCAGCAGTTTAGCGCCGCCTAACAGGGGGCGGGATACGCAGTATTTT
CASSLAPPNRGRDTQYF
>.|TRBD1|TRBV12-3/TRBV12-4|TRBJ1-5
TGTGCCAGCAGGGGCGGGACAGTTAGCAATCAGCCCCAGCATTTT
CASRGGTVSNQPQHF
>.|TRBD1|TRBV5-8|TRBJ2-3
TGTGCCAGCAGCCTTGGCCCAGGGGGTTCGTGGACAGATACGCAGTATTTT
CASSLGPGGSWTDTQYF
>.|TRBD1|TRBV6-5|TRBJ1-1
TGTGCCAGCCGACAGGGGGCTACTGAAGCTTTCTTT
CASRQGATEAFF
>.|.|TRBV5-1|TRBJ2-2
TGCGCCAGCAGCAGGGACTCACCTGGCACCGGGGAGCTGTTTTTT
CASSRDSPGTGELFF
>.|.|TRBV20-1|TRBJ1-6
TGCAGTGCTAGTTCCATTCATTCACCCCTCCACTTT
CSASSIHSPLHF
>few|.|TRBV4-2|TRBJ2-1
TGTGCCAGCAGTCCAGAGGGGGGGCCGTACAATGAGCAGTTCTTC
CASSPEGGPYNEQFF
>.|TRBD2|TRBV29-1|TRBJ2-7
TGCAGCGTGGGACTAACGCAGGGTAACGAGCAGTACTTC
CSVGLTQGNEQYF